Below are 17 T cell receptor beta chains sequenced from a single sample in a study of T-cell reconstitution after alpha-beta-depleted transplantation in children (dated by TCRdb to the mid-2010s). The library relied on PCR. Sequencing took place on an Illumina HiSeq 2500. To normalize quantification of the TCRbeta repertoire, the TCR libraries were built with molecular barcoding that relied on unique molecular identifiers. Starting from the raw public reads, TCRdb applied fastp trimming at Q25, assembled clones with MiXCR and retained in-frame beta chains. Every CDR3 protein is listed once, alongside the most common genes and DNA of its rows. The sample records about 110,000 distinct CDR3 sequences, approximately 10% of which are singletons. The ten largest clones represent 8% of the sample. Sequences were derived from PBMCs from the stem cell graft donor, sampled from the stem cell graft. The receptors were sampled from a human donor who donated a stem cell graft to a child with acute lymphoblastic leukemia.

This clonotype was counted at least ten times. V gene TRBV5-1 combines with J gene TRBJ2-7, with 10 bases lining up with TRBD1. CDR1 and CDR2 from the germline V gene are SGHRS and YFSETQ. The CDR3 runs 14 residues. V trimming: 4 bases; J trimming: 3 bases; junction bases outside the gene matches: 4. The CDR3 region is CASSRDRGSYEQYF. CDR3 nucleotides: TGCGCCAGCAGCAGGGACAGGGGAAGCTACGAGCAGTACTTC.

This clonotype was seen only a few times. This chain connects TRBV4-2 to TRBJ2-1, with D unresolved. Trimming stripped 2 bases from V and 3 bases from J, with 14 bases between. CDR1 and CDR2 from the germline V gene are LGHNA and YNFKEQ. This CDR3 is built from 16 residues. The CDR3 reads CASSQQTDPFYNEQFF. The CDR3 region has the DNA TGTGCCAGCAGCCAACAAACCGACCCCTTCTACAATGAGCAGTTCTTC.

The sample holds many counts of this clonotype. The CDR3 nucleotides read TGTGCCAGCAGCTTAGTAGCCGGGACAGGGGCTTGGAACTACGAGCAGTACTTC. Encoded protein: CASSLVAGTGAWNYEQYF. The genes are TRBV11-1 and TRBJ2-7; TRBD1 matches 10 bases. Trimming removed 1 base from V and 3 bases from J; junction bases left unmatched: 12. Germline V lookup: CDR1 SGHAT, CDR2 FQDESV (reference sequence). The CDR3 has 18 amino acids. The variable domain in full, with the rest retrieved from reference TRBV11-1 and TRBJ2-7, is EAEVAQSPRYKITEKSQAVAFWCDPISGHATLYWYRQILGQGPELLVQFQDESVVDDSQLPKDRFSAERLKGVDSTLKIQPAELGDSAMYLCASSLVAGTGAWNYEQYFGPGTRLTVT.

This clonotype occurred many times. The rearrangement uses TRBV27 and TRBJ2-1, with 9 bases that match TRBD2. Germline assignment: CDR1 MNHEY and CDR2 SMNVEV (reference sequence). This CDR3 spans 19 amino acids. The V gene end was trimmed by 1 base and the J gene end by 5 bases; junction bases not matched to a gene: 15. This CDR3 reads CASSLWAGGPRGTNNEQFF. The CDR3 region has the DNA TGTGCCAGCAGTTTATGGGCGGGGGGGCCTCGTGGAACCAACAATGAGCAGTTCTTC.

This clonotype was picked up many times. The chain carries TRBV12-3 or TRBV12-4 and TRBJ1-1; D is undetermined. This CDR3 spans 15 amino acids. V lost 7 bases to trimming and J lost 0 bases, with 15 bases between them. As DNA, the CDR3 is TGTGCCAGCACTTCCTTCTCTGACTTGAACACTGAAGCTTTCTTT. Translation gives CASTSFSDLNTEAFF.

The rearrangement joins TRBV7-2 to TRBJ2-7; TRBD2 agrees at 7 bases. The CDR3 sequence is 15 residues long. Trimming cost V 5 bases and J 2 bases; bases outside gene matches: 9. Germline-derived CDR1 and CDR2 are SGHTA and FQGNSA. CDR3: CASSGRGTLTYEQYF. The CDR3 bases are TGTGCCAGCAGCGGGAGGGGTACCCTGACCTACGAGCAGTACTTC.

This clonotype was counted many times. CDR3 residues: CASSTGQGPKQPQHF. The DNA of the CDR3 is TGCGCCAGCAGCACAGGACAGGGTCCCAAACAGCCCCAGCATTTT. The chain couples TRBV5-1 to TRBJ1-5; 8 bases align to TRBD1. This CDR3 is 15 amino acids long. Trimming took 4 bases from V and 7 from J; bases not matched to a gene: 10. In germline, CDR1 is SGHRS, CDR2 YFSETQ.

In this sample, this clonotype turned up many times. The chain uses TRBV5-1 and TRBJ2-5; possibly TRBD1 or TRBD2 for D (5 bases each). Germline V CDR1 and CDR2: SGHRS, YFSETQ. V was clipped by 4 bases and J by 4 bases, with 14 bases between them. This CDR3 region has 14 residues. The CDR3 is CASSPHGDGETQYF. The CDR3 nucleotides read TGCGCCAGCAGCCCGCACGGGGACGGAGAGACCCAGTACTTC. The entire variable domain, with the rest obtained from reference TRBV5-1 and TRBJ2-5, is as follows: KAGVTQTPRYLIKTRGQQVTLSCSPISGHRSVSWYQQTPGQGLQFLFEYFSETQRNKGNFPGRFSGRQFSNSRSEMNVSTLELGDSALYLCASSPHGDGETQYFGPGTRLLVL.

In this sample, this clonotype turned up many times. The chain is built from TRBV5-1 and TRBJ2-7; possibly TRBD1 or TRBD2 for D (5 bases each). Trimming pared 0 bases from V and 3 bases from J, leaving 10 bases between. CDR1 is SGHRS and CDR2 is YFSETQ in the germline V gene. The CDR3 is 14 amino acids. The CDR3 DNA reads as TGCGCCAGCAGCTTGGTACAGGACTTCTACGAGCAGTACTTC. This gives the protein CASSLVQDFYEQYF.

At least ten counts were recorded for this clonotype. The chain links TRBV29-1 to TRBJ1-2; 8 bases fit TRBD1. Germline CDR1 SQVTM, CDR2 ANQGSEA. With 6 bases clipped from V and 1 base from J, the junction kept 7 bases outside the gene matches. This CDR3 is 14 amino acids long. The DNA for the CDR3 is TGCAGCGTGGCCCGACAGGGGAGTAACTATGGCTACACCTTC. The encoded protein is CSVARQGSNYGYTF.

This clonotype was seen at least ten times. This rearrangement joins TRBV12-3 or TRBV12-4 to TRBJ2-7; no clear D. The CDR3 has 12 amino acids. Trimming cost V 1 base and J 3 bases, with 4 bases left between them. Written as DNA, the CDR3 is TGTGCCAGCAGTTTAGGCTACTACGAGCAGTACTTC. It encodes CASSLGYYEQYF.

The table lists this clonotype with many counts. This chain connects TRBV25-1 to TRBJ1-1; D gene ambiguous. Between the trimmed V and J ends, which lost 1 base and 1 base, there was a span of 22 bases. This CDR3 is built from 19 residues. Germline V gives CDR1 MGHDK, CDR2 SYGVNS. The CDR3 region is CASSEFPITPGQPNTEAFF. As DNA, the CDR3 is TGTGCCAGCAGTGAATTCCCGATAACCCCGGGTCAGCCGAACACTGAAGCTTTCTTT.

This clonotype was counted many times. The V and J genes are TRBV28 and TRBJ2-6, with D unclear. The CDR3 runs 16 residues. V shed 2 bases and J shed 0 bases, with 8 bases lying between them. Germline CDR1 MDHEN, CDR2 SYDVKM. CDR3 residues: CASSLGIYSGANVLTF. The CDR3 DNA reads TGTGCCAGCAGTTTAGGTATATACTCTGGGGCCAACGTCCTGACTTTC.

This clonotype appeared many times. The V call is TRBV29-1, the J call TRBJ2-2; the D gene is possibly TRBD2 (6 bases). The germline CDR1 and CDR2 sequences are SQVTM and ANQGSEA. CDR3 length: 13 residues. CDR3 region: CTTGEVRVGELFF. The CDR3 region has the DNA TGCACCACGGGGGAGGTGCGGGTCGGGGAGCTGTTTTTT.

The V and J genes are TRBV5-1 and TRBJ2-5; D gene uncertain. The germline V gene has CDR1 SGHRS and CDR2 YFSETQ. The CDR3 is 14 residues long. V was shortened by 0 bases and J by 5 bases, with 11 bases between the two germline ends. The CDR3 DNA follows: TGCGCCAGCAGCTTGGTGCCGGGCCCGGAGACCCAGTACTTC. Protein product: CASSLVPGPETQYF.

This clonotype was recorded at least ten times. The CDR3 region is CSARDTSIQPQHF. CDR3 in DNA: TGCAGTGCTAGAGATACGAGTATTCAGCCCCAGCATTTT. The J gene is TRBJ1-5, the V gene TRBV20-1; D call uncertain. Trimming left V 0 bases short and J 6 bases short, with 9 bases between. Germline CDR1 is DFQATT and CDR2 is SNEGSKA (reference sequence). This CDR3 comprises 13 residues.

This clonotype was counted at least ten times. The rearrangement links TRBV20-1 to TRBJ2-7, with TRBD1 matching over 8 bases. CDR3 length equals 15 residues. CDR1 DFQATT and CDR2 SNEGSKA come from the germline V gene (reference sequence). The V gene end was trimmed by 0 bases and the J gene end by 1 base; junction bases not matched to a gene: 5. This CDR3 reads CSARDRRQGSYEQYF. In nucleotides, the CDR3 is TGCAGTGCTAGAGATCGCAGACAGGGGTCCTACGAGCAGTACTTC.